This is a list of T cell receptor beta chains from one sample in a study of patients and donors after allogeneic stem cell transplantation. A single record per CDR3 protein comes from TCRdb applying MiXCR to the RT-PCR reads. The sample consists of hundreds of thousands of distinct CDR3 sequences, around 14% of them appearing once. The sequenced material came from blood, either unsorted or a sorted T cell fraction (not recorded which). The receptor set was obtained from a human donor who was either an allogeneic HSCT recipient or a stem cell or donor lymphocyte infusion donor (not recorded which). It is not recorded whose cells these are; they may come from a transplant donor. Both conserved end residues are part of each CDR3. Size is omitted from some rows. Given values are once, few, many or a class for expanded clones.

CDR3 protein,V gene,J gene,clone size
CAISVQGGTDTQYF,TRBV10-3,TRBJ2-3,few
CASSARSGQGSHEQYF,TRBV19,TRBJ2-7,few
CASSSGVGQETQYF,TRBV12-3/TRBV12-4,TRBJ2-5,many
CASSGGYNSPLHF,TRBV12-3/TRBV12-4,TRBJ1-6,.
CAWSAGQAYNEQFF,TRBV30,TRBJ2-1,.
CASSSIRDSYYEQYF,TRBV12-3/TRBV12-4,TRBJ2-7,many
CASSPLRGSEQYF,TRBV7-9,TRBJ2-7,once
CASSLTEVDTQYF,TRBV5-6,TRBJ2-3,few
CASSQPGQGKLGNQPQHF,TRBV23-1,TRBJ1-5,.
CASSHFGDLGETQYF,TRBV14,TRBJ2-5,.
CASSLGGTGAGNTIYF,TRBV7-2,TRBJ1-3,.
CASTIRRNSPLHF,TRBV6-1,TRBJ1-6,.
CASSLPWGFGSTEAFF,TRBV12-3/TRBV12-4,TRBJ1-1,many
CASSLIGGRAQETQYF,TRBV7-3,TRBJ2-5,few
CATSDLWPAYEQYF,TRBV24-1,TRBJ2-7,few
CASSLGVGPETQYF,TRBV5-1,TRBJ2-5,.
CPSSLALGDTQYF,TRBV7-2,TRBJ2-3,.
CSVIGARGRKETQYF,TRBV29-1,TRBJ2-5,many
CASSPGQFNQPQHF,TRBV4-3,TRBJ1-5,few
CASSLADSGNTQYF,TRBV7-2,TRBJ2-3,many
CASSVGQGGKRNTEAFF,TRBV9,TRBJ1-1,few
CASSQDESGLRRGYTF,TRBV4-1,TRBJ1-2,.
CATRSSDANTEAFF,TRBV24-1,TRBJ1-1,.
CASSPGQGVSGNTIYF,TRBV4-2,TRBJ1-3,many
CSARVPNHPTGELFF,TRBV20-1,TRBJ2-2,few
CASSSTGGVGELFF,TRBV7-2,TRBJ2-2,.
CSARGGVDYEQYF,TRBV20-1,TRBJ2-7,.
CSARKRAAGELFF,TRBV20-1,TRBJ2-2,few
CASSEVLNTEAFF,TRBV6-1,TRBJ1-1,few
CASSFLSGSGSYNEQFF,TRBV5-1,TRBJ2-1,.
CASSVVTVGDGYTF,TRBV9,TRBJ1-2,few
CASSPILRRGEQYF,TRBV4-1,TRBJ2-7,.
CASSLSGQPSLNVLTF,TRBV27,TRBJ2-6,.
CASSQAPSGKYEQYF,TRBV3-1,TRBJ2-7,many
CASSHRARPNQPQHF,TRBV12-3/TRBV12-4,TRBJ1-5,many
CASSFLESNTQYF,TRBV5-4,TRBJ2-3,few
CASGVLETQYF,TRBV12-3/TRBV12-4,TRBJ2-5,.
CASSPGLAAYEQFF,TRBV14,TRBJ2-1,.
CASSIDTRRRNQPQHF,TRBV19,TRBJ1-5,few
CSARTPNTEAFF,TRBV20-1,TRBJ1-1,.
CAIRPGHIEEAFF,TRBV10-3,TRBJ1-1,.
CSVPGPPGNTIYF,TRBV20-1,TRBJ1-3,few
CASSLEGRTEAFF,TRBV3-1,TRBJ1-1,many
CASSTPPGMGSPLHF,TRBV11-2,TRBJ1-6,many
CASSLGREADTQYF,TRBV12-3/TRBV12-4,TRBJ2-3,many
CASSTPGTPGFEKLFF,TRBV27,TRBJ1-4,few
CSASWGEWHNEQFF,TRBV20-1,TRBJ2-1,few
CASSQGTGTPTEQFF,TRBV3-1,TRBJ2-1,many
CASSVDSFMGYEQYF,TRBV6-1,TRBJ2-7,few
CATSDLRGNTGELFF,TRBV24-1,TRBJ2-2,many
CSARPGQGPTGELFF,TRBV20-1,TRBJ2-2,many
CASSLGSGVGTEAFF,TRBV11-2,TRBJ1-1,few
CASSLVSGARGGANVLTF,TRBV11-1,TRBJ2-6,few
CSARDLGETKAYNSPLHF,TRBV20-1,TRBJ1-6,few